The present TCR beta chain was sequenced within a study of T cell repertoires in cytomegalovirus infection. TCRdb redid the calling of the reads with MiXCR, one entry per CDR3 protein. This table has fewer than 250,000 distinct CDR3 sequences, approximately 13% appearing once. This clonotype was counted only a few times. The receptor's source is a human donor in good health (CMV status not recorded). Some clones in this sample may be carry-over from other donors' samples. Sequencing was done on a sample of PBMCs.

CDR3 nucleotides: TGTGCCAGCAGTGAATTCGTCGGGACGCCCTACTTC. This sequence encodes CASSEFVGTPYF. The gene calls are TRBV25-1 and TRBJ2-7, with D perhaps TRBD1 or TRBD2 (5 bases each). Germline lookup yields CDR1 MGHDK and CDR2 SYGVNS. The CDR3 is made up of 12 amino acids. Trimming shortened V by 1 base and J by 13 bases, and 14 bases separated the two germline ends.